The 19 T cell receptor beta chains below come from one sample, sequenced in a study of T cell clonotyping in hematopoietic cell transplantation. Assay used: immunoSEQ multiplex PCR; TCRdb lists only in-frame clones, some missing. The sample has over 15,000 clones; 80% to 90% are singletons. Input material: peripheral blood mononuclear cells. These receptors were taken from a woman in her thirties or forties in good health. Some clones in this sample may be carry-over from other donors' samples.

Details on this clone: Other nucleotide sequences in the sample specify the same CDR3. The chain couples TRBV5-6 to TRBJ2-5, with D hard to call. The V gene's germline CDR1 is SGHDT and CDR2 YYEEEE. The CDR3 has 11 amino acids. V lost 1 base and J lost 4, with 2 bases in between. The CDR3 sequence is CASSLRETQYF. The CDR3 DNA sequence: TGTGCCAGCAGCTTGAGAGAGACCCAGTACTTC.

The chain uses TRBV6-6 and TRBJ1-5; possibly TRBD1 for D (6 bases). Germline V gene sequence: CDR1 MNHNY, CDR2 SVGAGI (reference sequence). This CDR3 is built from 16 residues. The V and J ends lost 0 bases and 5 bases respectively, with 14 bases between them. CDR3 bases: TGTGCCAGCAGTTACTCGACGGGGGCGGAAGATCAGCCCCAGCATTTT. It translates to CASSYSTGAEDQPQHF.

The chain joins TRBV7-2 to TRBJ2-7; 8 nucleotides line up with TRBD1. Germline CDR1 SGHTA, CDR2 FQGNSA. V dropped 5 bases and J dropped 0; count of bases not matched to a gene: 6. CDR3 length equals 15 residues. CDR3 protein: CASSPTGASSYEQYF. The CDR3 coding sequence is TGTGCCAGCAGCCCGACAGGGGCGAGCTCCTACGAGCAGTACTTC.

The count of this clone is one. The V and J genes are TRBV7-8 and TRBJ2-7; no definite D call. CDR3 length: 16 amino acids. V dropped 3 bases and J dropped 2 bases, with 17 bases sitting between them. Germline CDR1 and CDR2: SGHVS and FQNEAQ. The CDR3 DNA reads as TGTGCCAGCAGCTTTAGGGTAGTCGGTTCGGCCTACGAGCAGTACTTC. Translating gives CASSFRVVGSAYEQYF.

This clone was picked up a small number of times. DNA for the CDR3: TGTGCCAGCAGGGGGACCACGCTTGGGGAGCTGTTTTTT. This codes for CASRGTTLGELFF. The chain uses TRBV2 and TRBJ2-2, with D perhaps being TRBD1 or TRBD2 (5 bases each). The V gene lost 6 bases and the J gene lost 8 bases, with 13 bases spanning the gap. Germline assignment: CDR1 SNHLY and CDR2 FYNNEI. The CDR3 length is 13 residues. The full variable domain, in which reference TRBV2 and TRBJ2-2 provide the parts outside the CDR3, is EPEVTQTPSHQVTQMGQEVILRCVPISNHLYFYWYRQILGQKVEFLVSFYNNEISEKSEIFDDQFSVERPDGSNFTLKIRSTKLEDSAMYFCASRGTTLGELFFGEGSRLTVL.

This clone was counted a few times. This CDR3 reads CASRQQGGETQYF. The CDR3 DNA reads as TGTGCCAGCAGACAACAGGGCGGCGAGACCCAGTACTTC. The chain combines TRBV7-9 with TRBJ2-5; TRBD1 is a possible D gene (6 bases). Germline lookup yields CDR1 SEHNR and CDR2 FQNEAQ (reference sequence). V gave up 6 bases and J gave up 5 bases, with 13 bases separating them. The CDR3 extends over 13 amino acids.

This clone was found once. V and J are TRBV5-4 and TRBJ1-1, with 7 bases matching TRBD1. Trimming at V came to 1 base and at J to 2 bases, leaving 2 bases not matched to a gene. This CDR3 comprises 14 residues. Germline V gives CDR1 SGHNT, CDR2 YYREEE (reference sequence). CDR3 sequence: CASSLTGVNTEAFF. CDR3 nucleotide sequence: TGTGCCAGCAGCTTGACAGGGGTAAACACTGAAGCTTTCTTT.

The chain employs TRBV29-1 and TRBJ2-7; TRBD2 matches at 9 bases. CDR1 SQVTM and CDR2 ANQGSEA come from the germline V gene. The trim removed 6 bases at V and 0 bases at J, leaving 6 bases unmatched. This CDR3 has 14 amino acids. CDR3 DNA sequence: TGCAGCGTCACGTCTAGCGGGGACTCCTACGAGCAGTACTTC. It translates to CSVTSSGDSYEQYF.

The chain has TRBV9 and TRBJ2-3; 7 nucleotides align to TRBD2. The CDR3 has 15 residues. V lost 4 bases to trimming and J lost 2 bases; unmatched junction nucleotides: 7. Germline CDR1 is SGDLS and CDR2 is YYNGEE. The CDR3 sequence is CASSLQAGTTDTQYF. CDR3 coding DNA: TGTGCCAGCAGCCTCCAAGCGGGAACCACAGATACGCAGTATTTT.

This rearrangement joins TRBV29-1 to TRBJ1-1, with a tentative D call TRBD1 (5 bases). The CDR3 extends over 13 amino acids. The V gene lost 1 base and the J gene lost 10 bases, with 16 bases spanning the gap. Germline assignment: CDR1 SQVTM and CDR2 ANQGSEA. DNA of the CDR3: TGCAGCGTTGAAGGCCAAGACAGTTTAATAGCTTTCTTT. It codes for CSVEGQDSLIAFF. The variable domain in full, completed from reference TRBV29-1 and TRBJ1-1, reads SAVISQKPSRDICQRGTSLTIQCQVDSQVTMMFWYRQQPGQSLTLIATANQGSEATYESGFVIDKFPISRPNLTFSTLTVSNMSPEDSSIYLCSVEGQDSLIAFFGQGTRLTVV.

V is TRBV5-1 and J is TRBJ1-1; 7 positions agree with TRBD1. Germline V gene data show CDR1 as SGHRS and CDR2 as YFSETQ. Trimming took 5 bases from V and 1 from J; bases not matched to a gene: 8. The CDR3 has 15 residues. CDR3 DNA: TGCGCCAGCAGAGAAGCAGGGGGGAGGAACACTGAAGCTTTCTTT. The encoded protein is CASREAGGRNTEAFF.

The chain links TRBV27 to TRBJ1-1; 9 nucleotides agree with TRBD1. This CDR3 is 13 amino acids long. The J segment lost 5 bases and the V segment lost 6 bases, leaving 4 bases of the junction unmatched. Looked up from germline, CDR1 is MNHEY and CDR2 is SMNVEV (reference sequence). CDR3 coding DNA: TGTGCCAGCAGGGGACAGGGTCGGACTGAAGCTTTCTTT. Its protein is CASRGQGRTEAFF.

This clone was seen a few times. The chain carries TRBV7-9 and TRBJ2-7, with 10 bases lining up with TRBD1. Germline CDR1 SEHNR, CDR2 FQNEAQ (reference sequence). This CDR3 comprises 15 residues. V trimming: 4 bases; J trimming: 4 bases; junction bases outside the gene matches: 7. The CDR3 coding sequence is TGTGCCAGCAGCTGGCCGGGACAGGGGTTATACGAGCAGTACTTC. Its protein product is CASSWPGQGLYEQYF.

The chain employs TRBV7-2 and TRBJ1-2; possibly TRBD1 for D (6 bases). The CDR3 extends over 14 amino acids. Deletions cut 5 bases from V and 2 bases from J, with 12 bases between. Germline lookup yields CDR1 SGHTA and CDR2 FQGNSA. The CDR3 region has the DNA TGTGCCAGCAGCCCAACGGGGGCCAACTATGGCTACACCTTC. Its translation: CASSPTGANYGYTF.

The V and J genes are TRBV28 and TRBJ1-3; TRBD1 might be the D (6 bases). Germline CDR1 reads MDHEN; CDR2 reads SYDVKM. CDR3 size: 17 residues. V was trimmed by 4 bases and J by 0 bases, leaving 16 bases between them. The CDR3 DNA sequence: TGTGCCAGCAGTTCACGGTCCGGACAGTCCTCTGGAAACACCATATATTTT. Translating gives CASSSRSGQSSGNTIYF.

The chain recombines TRBV15 with TRBJ2-7; D uncertain. Germline V gene sequence: CDR1 LNHNV, CDR2 YYDKDF (reference sequence). This CDR3 is built from 13 residues. Trimming pared 0 bases from V and 2 bases from J, leaving 5 bases between. CDR3 sequence (DNA): TGTGCCACCAGCAGAGACGTAGCCTACGAGCAGTACTTC. Translating gives CATSRDVAYEQYF.

The V call is TRBV30, the J call TRBJ1-1; D gene uncertain. The germline CDR1 and CDR2 sequences are GTSNPN and SVGIG (reference sequence). The CDR3 contains 13 residues. Trimming removed 3 bases from V and 2 bases from J, with 10 bases in between. The CDR3 bases are TGTGCCTGGAGCCCGACAAGTAACACTGAAGCTTTCTTT. Amino acids: CAWSPTSNTEAFF. Using reference TRBV30 and TRBJ1-1 for the parts outside the CDR3, the full variable domain is SQTIHQWPATLVQPVGSPLSLECTVEGTSNPNLYWYRQAAGRGLQLLFYSVGIGQISSEVPQNLSASRPQDRQFILSSKKLLLSDSGFYLCAWSPTSNTEAFFGQGTRLTVV.

This rearrangement joins TRBV4-3 to TRBJ2-7; D possibly corresponds to TRBD2 (6 bases). Germline CDR1 reads LGHNA; CDR2 reads YSLEER. Between the trimmed V and J ends, which lost 0 bases and 6 bases, there was a span of 15 bases. The CDR3 loop spans 15 amino acids. The DNA for the CDR3 is TGCGCCAGCAGCCAAGAACACCGGAGGGGCTCCGAGCAGTACTTC. It encodes CASSQEHRRGSEQYF.

The V and J genes are TRBV29-1 and TRBJ2-7; D not resolved. Germline V gives CDR1 SQVTM, CDR2 ANQGSEA. There are 13 residues in the CDR3. V lost 4 bases and J 5 bases, leaving 15 bases between the germline ends. The CDR3 here is CSVVPLARHEQYF. The CDR3 DNA reads TGCAGCGTTGTGCCATTGGCGAGACACGAGCAGTACTTC.